The clone carrying this TCR beta chain was seen only once. The source of the sample is a study of long-term antiretroviral therapy in people with HIV. The CDR3 contains 14 residues. Trimming at V came to 3 bases and at J to 6 bases, leaving 7 bases not matched to a gene. CDR1 is MDHEN, CDR2 SYDVKM, per germline. They ran version v3.0 of the immunoSEQ assay at survey level. Profiling relied on immunoSEQ multiplex PCR, and the TCRdb table lists in-frame clones only, not all of them. The sample has a few thousand clones, 88% seen once. The starting material was unsorted PBMCs, obtained 1.3 years after starting antiretroviral therapy. V usage is TRBV28 and J usage is TRBJ2-5; 7 nucleotides align to TRBD1. The source is a woman in her fifties or sixties with HIV. The CDR3 is CASSFGQGVKTQYF. CDR3 sequence (DNA): TGTGCCAGCAGTTTCGGGCAGGGGGTGAAGACCCAGTACTTC. The variable domain in full, completed from reference TRBV28 and TRBJ2-5, reads DVKVTQSSRYLVKRTGEKVFLECVQDMDHENMFWYRQDPGLGLRLIYFSYDVKMKEKGDIPEGYSVSREKKERFSLILESASTNQTSMYLCASSFGQGVKTQYFGPGTRLLVL.